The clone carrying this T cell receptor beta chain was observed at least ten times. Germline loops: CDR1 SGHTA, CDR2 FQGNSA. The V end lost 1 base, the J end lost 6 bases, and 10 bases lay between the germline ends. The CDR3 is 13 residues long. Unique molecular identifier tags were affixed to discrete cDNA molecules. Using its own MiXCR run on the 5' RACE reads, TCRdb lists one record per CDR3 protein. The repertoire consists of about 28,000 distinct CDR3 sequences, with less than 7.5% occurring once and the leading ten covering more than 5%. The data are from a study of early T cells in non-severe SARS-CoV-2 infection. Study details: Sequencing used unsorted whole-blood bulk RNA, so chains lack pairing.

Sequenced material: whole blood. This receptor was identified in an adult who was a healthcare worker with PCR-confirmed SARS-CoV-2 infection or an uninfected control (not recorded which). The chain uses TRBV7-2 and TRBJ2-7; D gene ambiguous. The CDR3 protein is CASSLGAPVEQYF. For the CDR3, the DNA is TGTGCCAGCAGCTTAGGAGCCCCGGTCGAGCAGTACTTC.